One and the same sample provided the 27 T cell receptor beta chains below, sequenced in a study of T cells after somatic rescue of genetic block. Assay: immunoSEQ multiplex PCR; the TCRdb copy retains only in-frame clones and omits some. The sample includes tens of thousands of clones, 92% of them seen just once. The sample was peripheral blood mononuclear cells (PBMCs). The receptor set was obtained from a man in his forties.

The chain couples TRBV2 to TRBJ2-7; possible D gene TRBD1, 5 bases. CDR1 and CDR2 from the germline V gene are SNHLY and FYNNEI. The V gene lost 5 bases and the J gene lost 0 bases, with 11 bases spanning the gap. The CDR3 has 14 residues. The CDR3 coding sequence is TGTGCCAGCAGTCGACAGATGAACTCCTACGAGCAGTACTTC. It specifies CASSRQMNSYEQYF.

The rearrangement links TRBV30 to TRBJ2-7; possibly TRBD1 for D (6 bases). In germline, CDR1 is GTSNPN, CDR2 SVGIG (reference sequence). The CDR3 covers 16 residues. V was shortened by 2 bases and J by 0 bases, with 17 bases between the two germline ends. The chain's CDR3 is CAWSPFAGANSYEQYF. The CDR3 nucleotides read TGTGCCTGGAGTCCCTTTGCAGGGGCTAACTCCTACGAGCAGTACTTC.

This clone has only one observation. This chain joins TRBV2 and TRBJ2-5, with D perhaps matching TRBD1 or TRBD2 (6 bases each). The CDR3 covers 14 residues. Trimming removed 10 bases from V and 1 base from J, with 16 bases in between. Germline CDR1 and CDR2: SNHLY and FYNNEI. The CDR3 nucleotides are TGTGCCACCCTGAGGGGGGAGCTCCAAGAGACCCAGTACTTC. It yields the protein CATLRGELQETQYF.

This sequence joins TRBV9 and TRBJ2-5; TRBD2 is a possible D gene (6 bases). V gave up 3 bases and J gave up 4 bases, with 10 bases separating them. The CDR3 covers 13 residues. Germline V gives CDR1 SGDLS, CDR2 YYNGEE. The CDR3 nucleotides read TGTGCCAGCAGCGGGGGAGGCAGAGAGACCCAGTACTTC. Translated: CASSGGGRETQYF.

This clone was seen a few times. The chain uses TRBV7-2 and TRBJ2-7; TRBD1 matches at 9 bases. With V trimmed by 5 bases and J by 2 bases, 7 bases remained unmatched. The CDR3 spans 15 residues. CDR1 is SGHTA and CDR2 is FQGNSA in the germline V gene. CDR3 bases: TGTGCCAGCAGCGCCGCCCGGGACAGGGCCTACGAGCAGTACTTC. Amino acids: CASSAARDRAYEQYF.

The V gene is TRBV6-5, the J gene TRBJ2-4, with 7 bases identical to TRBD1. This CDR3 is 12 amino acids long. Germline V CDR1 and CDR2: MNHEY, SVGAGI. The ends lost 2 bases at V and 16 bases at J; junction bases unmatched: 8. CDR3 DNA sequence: TGTGCCAGCAGTTACGAAGGGGGCAGGCTATACTTC. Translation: CASSYEGGRLYF.

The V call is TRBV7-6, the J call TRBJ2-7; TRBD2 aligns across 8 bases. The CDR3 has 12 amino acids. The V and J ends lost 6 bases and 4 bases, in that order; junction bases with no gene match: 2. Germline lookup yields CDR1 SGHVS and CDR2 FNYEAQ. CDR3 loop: CASRREGYEQYF. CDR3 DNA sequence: TGTGCCAGCAGACGGGAGGGGTACGAGCAGTACTTC.

DNA for the CDR3: TGTGCCAGCAGCGTAGCGTCAAGCTCCTACGAGCAGTACTTC. Translation gives CASSVASSSYEQYF. The chain employs TRBV9 and TRBJ2-7; D is undetermined. V was clipped by 0 bases and J by 0 bases, with 7 bases between them. Germline V CDR1 and CDR2: SGDLS, YYNGEE. There are 14 residues in the CDR3. The variable domain in full, completed from reference TRBV9 and TRBJ2-7, reads DSGVTQTPKHLITATGQRVTLRCSPRSGDLSVYWYQQSLDQGLQFLIQYYNGEERAKGNILERFSAQQFPDLHSELNLSSLELGDSALYFCASSVASSSYEQYFGPGTRLTVT.

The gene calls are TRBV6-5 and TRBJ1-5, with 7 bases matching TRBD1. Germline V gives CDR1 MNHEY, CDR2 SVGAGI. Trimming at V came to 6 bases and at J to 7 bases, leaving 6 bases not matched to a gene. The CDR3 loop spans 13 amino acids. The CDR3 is CASRSGGGQPQHF. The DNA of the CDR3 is TGTGCCAGCAGGTCAGGGGGAGGGCAGCCCCAGCATTTT.

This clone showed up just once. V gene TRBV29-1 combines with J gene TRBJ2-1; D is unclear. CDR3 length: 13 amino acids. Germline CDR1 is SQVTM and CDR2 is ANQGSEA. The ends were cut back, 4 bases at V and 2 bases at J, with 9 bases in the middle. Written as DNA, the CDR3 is TGCAGCGTTGTTCCTAGTCCCTACAATGAGCAGTTCTTC. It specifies CSVVPSPYNEQFF.

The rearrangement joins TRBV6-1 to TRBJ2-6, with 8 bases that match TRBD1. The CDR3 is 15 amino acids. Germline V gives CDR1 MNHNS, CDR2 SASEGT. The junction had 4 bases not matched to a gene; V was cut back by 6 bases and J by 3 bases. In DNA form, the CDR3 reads TGTGCCAGCAGGGCAGGGGGCAGTGGGGCCAACGTCCTGACTTTC. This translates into CASRAGGSGANVLTF.

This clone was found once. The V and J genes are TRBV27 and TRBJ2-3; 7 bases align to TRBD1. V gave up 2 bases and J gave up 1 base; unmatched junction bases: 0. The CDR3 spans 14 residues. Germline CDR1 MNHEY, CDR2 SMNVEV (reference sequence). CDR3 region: CASSLGQGTDTQYF. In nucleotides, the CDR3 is TGTGCCAGCAGTTTAGGACAGGGCACAGATACGCAGTATTTT.

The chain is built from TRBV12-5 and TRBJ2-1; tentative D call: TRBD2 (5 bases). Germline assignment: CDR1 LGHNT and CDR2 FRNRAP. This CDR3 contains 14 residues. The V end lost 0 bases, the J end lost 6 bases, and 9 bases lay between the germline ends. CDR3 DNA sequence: TGTGCTAGTGGTTTGGTACGTGGGAGCAATGAGCAGTTCTTC. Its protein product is CASGLVRGSNEQFF.

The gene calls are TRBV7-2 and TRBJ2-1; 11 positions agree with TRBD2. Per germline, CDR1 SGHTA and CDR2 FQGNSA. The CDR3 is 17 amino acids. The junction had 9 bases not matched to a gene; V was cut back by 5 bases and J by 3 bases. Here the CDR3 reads CASSPRLAGPSYNEQFF. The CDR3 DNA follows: TGTGCCAGCAGCCCGCGACTAGCGGGACCCAGCTACAATGAGCAGTTCTTC.

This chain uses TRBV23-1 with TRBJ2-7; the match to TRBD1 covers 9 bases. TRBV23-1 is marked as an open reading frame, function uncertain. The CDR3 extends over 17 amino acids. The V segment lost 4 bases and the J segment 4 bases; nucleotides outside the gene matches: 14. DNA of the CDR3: TGCGCCAGCAGTCCAAGGACAGGGGCTAATTTCTCTTACGAGCAGTACTTC. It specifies CASSPRTGANFSYEQYF.

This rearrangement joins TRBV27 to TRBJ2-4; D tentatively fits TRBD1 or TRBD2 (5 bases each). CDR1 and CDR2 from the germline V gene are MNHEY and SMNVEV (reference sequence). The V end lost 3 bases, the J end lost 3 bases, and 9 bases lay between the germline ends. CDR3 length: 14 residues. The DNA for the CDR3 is TGTGCCAGCAGTTTGGGGGTGGGCAAAAACATTCAGTACTTC. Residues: CASSLGVGKNIQYF.

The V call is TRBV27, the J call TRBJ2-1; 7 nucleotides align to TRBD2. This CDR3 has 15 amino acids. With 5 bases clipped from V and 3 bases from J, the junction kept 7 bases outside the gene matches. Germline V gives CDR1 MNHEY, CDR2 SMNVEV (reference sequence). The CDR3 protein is CASSLTSVFYNEQFF. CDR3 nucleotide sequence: TGTGCCAGCAGTCTCACTAGCGTGTTCTACAATGAGCAGTTCTTC.

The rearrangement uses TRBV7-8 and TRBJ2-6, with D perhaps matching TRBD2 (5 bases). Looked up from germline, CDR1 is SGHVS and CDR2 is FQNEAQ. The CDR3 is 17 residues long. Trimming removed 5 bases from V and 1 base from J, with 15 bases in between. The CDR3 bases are TGTGCCAGCAGCAATAGCCCCGGACTGTCTGGGGCCAACGTCCTGACTTTC. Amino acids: CASSNSPGLSGANVLTF.

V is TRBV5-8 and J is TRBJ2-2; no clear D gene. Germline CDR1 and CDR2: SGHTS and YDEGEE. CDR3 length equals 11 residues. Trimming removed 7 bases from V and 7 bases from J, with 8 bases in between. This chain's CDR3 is CASQLIGELFF. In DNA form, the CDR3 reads TGTGCCAGCCAGCTTATCGGGGAGCTGTTTTTT.

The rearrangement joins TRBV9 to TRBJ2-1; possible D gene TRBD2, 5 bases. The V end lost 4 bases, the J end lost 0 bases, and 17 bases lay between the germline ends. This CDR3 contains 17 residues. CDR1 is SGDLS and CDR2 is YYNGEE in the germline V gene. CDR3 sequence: CASSYSGLMDSYNEQFF. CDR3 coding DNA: TGTGCCAGCAGCTACTCCGGACTGATGGACTCCTACAATGAGCAGTTCTTC.

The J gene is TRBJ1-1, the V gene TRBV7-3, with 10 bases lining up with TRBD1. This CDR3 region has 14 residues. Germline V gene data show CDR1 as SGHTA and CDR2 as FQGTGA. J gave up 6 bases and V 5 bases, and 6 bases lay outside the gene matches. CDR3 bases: TGTGCCAGCAGCCCCGGGACAGGGGTTGCTGAAGCTTTCTTT. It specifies CASSPGTGVAEAFF.

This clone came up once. CDR3 region: CASTKDPGAGNTIYF. Written as DNA, the CDR3 is TGTGCCAGTACGAAGGACCCGGGCGCTGGAAACACCATATATTTT. V gene TRBV19 combines with J gene TRBJ1-3; D not resolved. The V gene's germline CDR1 is LNHDA and CDR2 SQIVND (reference sequence). CDR3 length: 15 amino acids. Trimming cost V 7 bases and J 2 bases, with 15 bases left between them.

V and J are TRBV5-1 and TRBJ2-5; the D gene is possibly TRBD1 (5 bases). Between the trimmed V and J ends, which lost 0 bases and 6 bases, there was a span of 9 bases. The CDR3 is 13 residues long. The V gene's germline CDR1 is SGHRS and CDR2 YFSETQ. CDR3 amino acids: CASSLDKGQTQYF. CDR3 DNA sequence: TGCGCCAGCAGCTTGGACAAGGGGCAGACCCAGTACTTC.

DNA for the CDR3: TGTGCCAGCAGTTTACCGGGTACGGCCGAGCAGTACTTC. Protein: CASSLPGTAEQYF. The chain is built from TRBV28 and TRBJ2-7; D is undetermined. This CDR3 is 13 amino acids long. Trimming removed 2 bases from V and 6 bases from J, with 11 bases in between. Germline assignment: CDR1 MDHEN and CDR2 SYDVKM.

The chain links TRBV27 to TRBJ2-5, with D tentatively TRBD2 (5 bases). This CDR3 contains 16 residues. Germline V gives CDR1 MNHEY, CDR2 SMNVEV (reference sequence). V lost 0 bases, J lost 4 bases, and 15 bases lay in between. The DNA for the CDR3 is TGTGCCAGCAGTTTATCGTACGGGGTGAGAGCAGAGACCCAGTACTTC. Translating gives CASSLSYGVRAETQYF.

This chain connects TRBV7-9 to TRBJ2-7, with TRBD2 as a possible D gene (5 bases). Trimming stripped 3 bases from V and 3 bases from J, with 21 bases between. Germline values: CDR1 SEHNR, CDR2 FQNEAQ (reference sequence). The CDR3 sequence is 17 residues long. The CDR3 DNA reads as TGTGCCAGCAGCTTGGCCGGGCTCGGAACTAGAGGCTACGAGCAGTACTTC. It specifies CASSLAGLGTRGYEQYF.

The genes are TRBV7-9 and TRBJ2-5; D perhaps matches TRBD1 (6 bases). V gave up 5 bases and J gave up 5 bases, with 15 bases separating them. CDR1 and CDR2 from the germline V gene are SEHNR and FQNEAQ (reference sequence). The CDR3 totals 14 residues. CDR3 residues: CASSTVRGGETQYF. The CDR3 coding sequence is TGTGCCAGCAGCACCGTCAGGGGTGGGGAGACCCAGTACTTC. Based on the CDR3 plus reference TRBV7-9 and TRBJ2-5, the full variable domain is DTGVSQNPRHKITKRGQNVTFRCDPISEHNRLYWYRQTLGQGPEFLTYFQNEAQLEKSRLLSDRFSAERPKGSFSTLEIQRTEQGDSAMYLCASSTVRGGETQYFGPGTRLLVL.